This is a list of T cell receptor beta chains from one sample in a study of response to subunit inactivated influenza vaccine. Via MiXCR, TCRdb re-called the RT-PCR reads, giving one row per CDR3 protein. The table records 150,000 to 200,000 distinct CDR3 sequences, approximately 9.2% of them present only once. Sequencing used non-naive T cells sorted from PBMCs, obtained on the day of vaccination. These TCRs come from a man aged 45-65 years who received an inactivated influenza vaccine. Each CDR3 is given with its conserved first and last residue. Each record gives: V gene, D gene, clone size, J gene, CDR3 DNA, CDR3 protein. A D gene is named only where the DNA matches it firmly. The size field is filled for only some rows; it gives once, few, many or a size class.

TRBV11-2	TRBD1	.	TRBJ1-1	TGTGCCAGCAGCTTCTCCCAGACAGGGGGCACTGAAGCTTTCTTT	CASSFSQTGGTEAFF
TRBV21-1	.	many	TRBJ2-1	TGTGCCAGCAGCAAGGGGGGGACATTCTCCTACAATGAGCAGTTCTTC	CASSKGGTFSYNEQFF
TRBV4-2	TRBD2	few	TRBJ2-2	TGTGCCAGCAGCCAACGGACTAGCGGCAACACCGGGGAGCTGTTTTTT	CASSQRTSGNTGELFF
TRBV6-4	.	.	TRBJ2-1	TGTGCCAGCAGTGTCGAAGGGGGGAACTACAATGAGCAGTTCTTC	CASSVEGGNYNEQFF
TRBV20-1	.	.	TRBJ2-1	TGCTGTGCTAGAGATTGGTCTAGCTCGGGGCCTTACAATGAGCAGTTCTTC	CCARDWSSSGPYNEQFF
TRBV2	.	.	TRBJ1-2	TGTGCCAGCAGTGATGACGGCACTAACTATGGCTACACCTTC	CASSDDGTNYGYTF
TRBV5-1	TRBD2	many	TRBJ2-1	TGCGCCAGCAGCTTGGGGTTTATGGGGGGGAGGAATGAGCAGTTCTTC	CASSLGFMGGRNEQFF
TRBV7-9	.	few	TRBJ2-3	TGTGCCAGCAGCTTAGAGGAGGCAGATACGCAGTATTTT	CASSLEEADTQYF
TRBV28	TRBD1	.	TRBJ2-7	TGTGCCAGCACTAAGGGGGACAGGGGGCTCAACTACGAGCAGTACTTC	CASTKGDRGLNYEQYF
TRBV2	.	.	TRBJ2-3	TGTGCCAGCAAAGGGGAGGCAGATACGCAGTATTTT	CASKGEADTQYF
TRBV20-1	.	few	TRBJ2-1	TGCAGTGCCCGGCCGTTGTCGGAGGGCGGCAATGAGCAGTTCTTC	CSARPLSEGGNEQFF
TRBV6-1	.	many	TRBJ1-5	TGTGCCAGCAGGGACGGAACGTCGCCCCAGCATTTT	CASRDGTSPQHF
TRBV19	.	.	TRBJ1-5	TGTGCCAGCAGTATTTGGCCCCAGGAGGCCCAGCATTTT	CASSIWPQEAQHF
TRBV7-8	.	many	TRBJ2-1	TGTGCCAGCACTCCTCCAGGGTTTGATGAGCAGTTCTTC	CASTPPGFDEQFF
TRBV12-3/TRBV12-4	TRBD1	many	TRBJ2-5	TGTGCCAGCAGTGCTCGGACAGGAGGAGAGACCCAGTACTTC	CASSARTGGETQYF
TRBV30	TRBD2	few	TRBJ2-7	TGTGCCTGGACCCTTGGGGGGGTTATCGACGAGCAGTACTTC	CAWTLGGVIDEQYF
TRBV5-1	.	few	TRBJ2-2	TGCGCCAGCAGCTTGGTTGGTTCGAACACCGGGGAGCTGTTTTTT	CASSLVGSNTGELFF
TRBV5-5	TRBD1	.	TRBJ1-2	TGTGCCAGCAGCTTGGGACAGGGCCATAACTATGGCTACACCTTC	CASSLGQGHNYGYTF
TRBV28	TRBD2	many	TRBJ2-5	TGTGCCAGCAGCCCCCAACTAGCGGGAGGGCAAGAGACCCAGTACTTC	CASSPQLAGGQETQYF
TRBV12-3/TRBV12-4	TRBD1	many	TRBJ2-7	TGTGCCAGCAGTTTGTCGACAGGGGGCTCCTACGAGCAGTACTTC	CASSLSTGGSYEQYF
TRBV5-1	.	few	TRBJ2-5	TGCGCCAGCAGCGGACACCAAGAGACCCAGTACTTC	CASSGHQETQYF
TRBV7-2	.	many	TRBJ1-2	TGTGCCAGCAGCCCACGGGCAGGAGTTAACTATGGCTACACCTTC	CASSPRAGVNYGYTF